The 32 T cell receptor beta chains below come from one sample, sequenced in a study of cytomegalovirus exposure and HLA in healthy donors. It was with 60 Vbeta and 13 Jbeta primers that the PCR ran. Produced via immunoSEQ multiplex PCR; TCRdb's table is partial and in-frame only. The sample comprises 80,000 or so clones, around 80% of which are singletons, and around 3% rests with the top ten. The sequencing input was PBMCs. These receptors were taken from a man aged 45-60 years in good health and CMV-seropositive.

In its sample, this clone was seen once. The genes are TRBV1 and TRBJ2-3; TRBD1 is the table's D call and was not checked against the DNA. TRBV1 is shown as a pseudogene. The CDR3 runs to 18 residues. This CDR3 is CTSSQDGVSGGRWDTQYF. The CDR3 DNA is TGCACCAGCAGCCAAGATGGCGTATCAGGGGGGAGGTGGGATACGCAGTATTTT.

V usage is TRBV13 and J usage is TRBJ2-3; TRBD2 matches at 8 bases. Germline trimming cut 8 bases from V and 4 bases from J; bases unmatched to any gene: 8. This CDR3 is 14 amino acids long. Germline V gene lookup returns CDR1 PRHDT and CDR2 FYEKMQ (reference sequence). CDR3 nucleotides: TGTGCCAGCTTGAGCGGGAGAGGGTCAGATACGCAGTATTTT. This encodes CASLSGRGSDTQYF.

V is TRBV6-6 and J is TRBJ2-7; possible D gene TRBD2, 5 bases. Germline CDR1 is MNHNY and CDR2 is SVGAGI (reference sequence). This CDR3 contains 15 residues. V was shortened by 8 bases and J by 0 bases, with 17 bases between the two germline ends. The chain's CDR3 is CASGEISPSSYEQYF. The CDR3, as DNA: TGTGCCAGCGGGGAGATTAGCCCTAGCTCCTACGAGCAGTACTTC.

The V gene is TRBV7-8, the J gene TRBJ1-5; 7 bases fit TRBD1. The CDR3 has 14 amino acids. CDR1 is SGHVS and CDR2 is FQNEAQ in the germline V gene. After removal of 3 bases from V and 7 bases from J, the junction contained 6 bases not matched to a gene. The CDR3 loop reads CASSLTGTGQPQHF. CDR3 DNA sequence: TGTGCCAGCAGCTTGACAGGGACTGGGCAGCCCCAGCATTTT.

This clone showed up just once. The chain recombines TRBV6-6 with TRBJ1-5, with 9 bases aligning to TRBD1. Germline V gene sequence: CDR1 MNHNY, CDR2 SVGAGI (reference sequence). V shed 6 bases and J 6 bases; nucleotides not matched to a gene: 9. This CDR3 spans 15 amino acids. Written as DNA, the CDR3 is TGTGCCAGCAGCCCTGGTACAGGGGGCAGTCAGCCCCAGCATTTT. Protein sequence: CASSPGTGGSQPQHF.

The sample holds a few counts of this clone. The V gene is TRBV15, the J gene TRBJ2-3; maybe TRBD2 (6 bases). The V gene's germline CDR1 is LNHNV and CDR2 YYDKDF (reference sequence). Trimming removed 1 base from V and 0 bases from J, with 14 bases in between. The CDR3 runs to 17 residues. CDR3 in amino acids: CATSRAPTRTSTDTQYF. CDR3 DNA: TGTGCCACCAGCAGAGCACCGACTAGAACTAGCACAGATACGCAGTATTTT.

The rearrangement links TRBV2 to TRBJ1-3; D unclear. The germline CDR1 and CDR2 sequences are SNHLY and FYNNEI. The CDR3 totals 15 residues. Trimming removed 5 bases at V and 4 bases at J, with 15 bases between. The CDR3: CASSLAGRSGNTIYF. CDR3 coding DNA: TGTGCCAGCAGTCTAGCGGGCAGATCGGGAAACACCATATATTTT.

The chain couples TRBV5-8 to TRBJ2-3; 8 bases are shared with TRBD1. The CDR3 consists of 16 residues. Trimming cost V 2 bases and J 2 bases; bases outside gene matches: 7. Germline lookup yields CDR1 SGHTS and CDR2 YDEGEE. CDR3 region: CASSFGTGTVTDTQYF. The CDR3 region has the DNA TGTGCCAGCAGCTTCGGGACAGGCACAGTCACAGATACGCAGTATTTT.

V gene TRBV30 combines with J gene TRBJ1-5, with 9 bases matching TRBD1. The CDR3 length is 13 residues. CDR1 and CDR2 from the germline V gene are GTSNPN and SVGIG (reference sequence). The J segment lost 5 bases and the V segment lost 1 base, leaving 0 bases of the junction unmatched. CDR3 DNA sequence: TGTGCCTGGAGTGGGACAGGGGATCAGCCCCAGCATTTT. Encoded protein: CAWSGTGDQPQHF. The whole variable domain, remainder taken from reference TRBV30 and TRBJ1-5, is SQTIHQWPATLVQPVGSPLSLECTVEGTSNPNLYWYRQAAGRGLQLLFYSVGIGQISSEVPQNLSASRPQDRQFILSSKKLLLSDSGFYLCAWSGTGDQPQHFGDGTRLSIL.

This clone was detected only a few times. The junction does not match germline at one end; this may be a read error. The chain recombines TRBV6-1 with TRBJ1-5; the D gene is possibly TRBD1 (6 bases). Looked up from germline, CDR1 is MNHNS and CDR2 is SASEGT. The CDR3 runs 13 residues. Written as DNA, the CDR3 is TGTGCCAGCAGTAAAGCAGGGGTTCAGCCCCAGCATTTT. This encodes CASSKAGVQPQHF.

CDR3 sequence reads: CASSQELLSSLNEQYF. In nucleotides, the CDR3 is TGCGCCAGCAGCCAAGAACTTTTGTCTTCTCTCAACGAGCAGTACTTC. The chain recombines TRBV4-1 with TRBJ2-7; D remains ambiguous. Trimming took 0 bases from V and 5 from J, leaving 17 bases between them. Germline assignment: CDR1 MGHRA and CDR2 YSYEKL. This CDR3 spans 16 amino acids.

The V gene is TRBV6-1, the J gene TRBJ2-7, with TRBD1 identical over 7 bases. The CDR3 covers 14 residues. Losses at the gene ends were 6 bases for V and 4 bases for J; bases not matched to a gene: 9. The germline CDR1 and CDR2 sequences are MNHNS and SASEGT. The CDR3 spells CASRAGTVRYEQYF. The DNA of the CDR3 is TGTGCCAGCAGAGCCGGGACAGTTAGATACGAGCAGTACTTC.

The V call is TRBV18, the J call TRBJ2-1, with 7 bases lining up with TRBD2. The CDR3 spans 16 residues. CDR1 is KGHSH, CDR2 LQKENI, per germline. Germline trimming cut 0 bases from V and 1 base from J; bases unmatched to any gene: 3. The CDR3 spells CASSPPSGGSYNEQFF. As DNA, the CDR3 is TGTGCCAGCTCACCACCGTCGGGGGGTTCCTACAATGAGCAGTTCTTC.

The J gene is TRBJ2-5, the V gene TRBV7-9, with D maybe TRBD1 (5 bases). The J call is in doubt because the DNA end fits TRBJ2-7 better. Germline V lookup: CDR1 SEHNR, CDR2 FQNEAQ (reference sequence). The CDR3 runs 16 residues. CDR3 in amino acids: CASSLFVRGFDDEQYF. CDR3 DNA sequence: TGTGCCAGCAGCTTATTTGTTAGGGGCTTTGACGACGAGCAGTACTTC.

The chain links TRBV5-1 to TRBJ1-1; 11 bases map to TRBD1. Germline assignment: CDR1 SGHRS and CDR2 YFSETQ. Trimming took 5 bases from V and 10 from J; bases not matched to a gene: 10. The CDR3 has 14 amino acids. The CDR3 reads CASSPTPGQGGAFF. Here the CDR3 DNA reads TGCGCCAGCAGTCCCACTCCGGGACAGGGGGGAGCTTTCTTT.

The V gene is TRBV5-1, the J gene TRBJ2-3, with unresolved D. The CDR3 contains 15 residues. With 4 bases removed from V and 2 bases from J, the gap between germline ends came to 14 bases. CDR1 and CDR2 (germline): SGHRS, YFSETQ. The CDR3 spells CASSSDSSVTDTQYF. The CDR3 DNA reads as TGCGCCAGCAGCAGTGACTCGTCTGTCACAGATACGCAGTATTTT.

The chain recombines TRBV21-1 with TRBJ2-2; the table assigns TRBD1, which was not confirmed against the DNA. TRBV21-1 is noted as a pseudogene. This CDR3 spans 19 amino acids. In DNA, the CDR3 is TGTGCCAGTCGGACCTGGGACAGGCGACCCGCGGGGGACACCGGGGAGCTGTTTTTT. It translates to CASRTWDRRPAGDTGELFF.

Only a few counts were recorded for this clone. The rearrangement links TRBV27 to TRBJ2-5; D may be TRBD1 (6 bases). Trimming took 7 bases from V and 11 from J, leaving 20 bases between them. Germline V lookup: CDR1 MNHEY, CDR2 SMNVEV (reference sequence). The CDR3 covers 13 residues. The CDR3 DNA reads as TGTGCCAGCACCTTGCCGGGGACAAAATGTCAGTACTTC. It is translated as CASTLPGTKCQYF.

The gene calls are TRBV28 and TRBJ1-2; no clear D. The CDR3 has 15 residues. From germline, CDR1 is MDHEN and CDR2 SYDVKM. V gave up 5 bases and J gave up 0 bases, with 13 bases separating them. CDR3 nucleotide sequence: TGTGCCAGCAGTACAACAGTGTTAGCTAACTATGGCTACACCTTC. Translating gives CASSTTVLANYGYTF.

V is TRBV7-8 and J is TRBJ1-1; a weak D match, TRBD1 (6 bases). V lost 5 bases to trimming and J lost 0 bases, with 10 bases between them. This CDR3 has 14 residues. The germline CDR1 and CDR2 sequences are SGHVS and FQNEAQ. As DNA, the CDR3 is TGTGCCAGCAGCCAAGGGACAATGAACACTGAAGCTTTCTTT. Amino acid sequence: CASSQGTMNTEAFF.

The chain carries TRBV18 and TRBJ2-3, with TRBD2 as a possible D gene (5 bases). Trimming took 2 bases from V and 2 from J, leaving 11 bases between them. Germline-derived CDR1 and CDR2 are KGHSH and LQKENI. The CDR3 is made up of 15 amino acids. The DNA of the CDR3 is TGTGCCAGCTCACCATCGGGGATATACACAGATACGCAGTATTTT. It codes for CASSPSGIYTDTQYF.

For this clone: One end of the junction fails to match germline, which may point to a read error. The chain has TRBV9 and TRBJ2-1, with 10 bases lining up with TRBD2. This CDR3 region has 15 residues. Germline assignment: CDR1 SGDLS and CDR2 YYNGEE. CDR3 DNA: TGTGCCATCAGCGTAGCGGGAGGCTCCTACAATGAGCAGTTCTTC. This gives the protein CAISVAGGSYNEQFF.

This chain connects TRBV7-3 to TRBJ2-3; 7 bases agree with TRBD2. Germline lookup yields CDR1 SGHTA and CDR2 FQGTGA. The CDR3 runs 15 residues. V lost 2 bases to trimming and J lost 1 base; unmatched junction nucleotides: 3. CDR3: CASSLLAERTDTQYF. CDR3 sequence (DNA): TGTGCCAGCAGCTTACTAGCGGAACGCACAGATACGCAGTATTTT.

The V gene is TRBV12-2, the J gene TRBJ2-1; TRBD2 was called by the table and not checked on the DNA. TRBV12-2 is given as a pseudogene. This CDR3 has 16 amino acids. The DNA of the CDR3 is TGTGCAAGTCGCTTAGTTTCCAGCGGGGGGTACAATGAGCAGTTCTTC. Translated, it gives CASRLVSSGGYNEQFF.

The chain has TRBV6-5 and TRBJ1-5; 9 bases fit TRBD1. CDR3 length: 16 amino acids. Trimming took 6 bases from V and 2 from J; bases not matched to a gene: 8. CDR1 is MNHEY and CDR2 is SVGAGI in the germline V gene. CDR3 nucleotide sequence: TGTGCCAGCAGATACCGGGACAGGGAAGGCAATCAGCCCCAGCATTTT. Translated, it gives CASRYRDREGNQPQHF.

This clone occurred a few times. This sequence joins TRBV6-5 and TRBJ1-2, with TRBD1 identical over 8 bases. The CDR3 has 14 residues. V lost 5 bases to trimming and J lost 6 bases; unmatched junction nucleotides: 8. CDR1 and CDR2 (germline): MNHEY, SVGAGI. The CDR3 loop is CASSEEAGGHGYTF. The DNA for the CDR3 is TGTGCCAGCAGTGAAGAAGCAGGGGGCCATGGCTACACCTTC.

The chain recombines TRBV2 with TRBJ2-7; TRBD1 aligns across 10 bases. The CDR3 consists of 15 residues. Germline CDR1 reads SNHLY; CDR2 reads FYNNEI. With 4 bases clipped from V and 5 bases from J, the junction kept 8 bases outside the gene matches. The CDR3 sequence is CASSATGQGSHEQYF. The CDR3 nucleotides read TGTGCCAGCAGTGCCACGGGACAGGGGTCCCACGAGCAGTACTTC.

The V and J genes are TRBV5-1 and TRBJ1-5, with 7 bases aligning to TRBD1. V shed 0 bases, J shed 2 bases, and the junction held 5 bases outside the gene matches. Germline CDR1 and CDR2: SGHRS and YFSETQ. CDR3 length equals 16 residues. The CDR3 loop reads CASSLGQGPGNQPQHF. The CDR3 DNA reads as TGCGCCAGCAGCTTGGGACAGGGACCGGGCAATCAGCCCCAGCATTTT.

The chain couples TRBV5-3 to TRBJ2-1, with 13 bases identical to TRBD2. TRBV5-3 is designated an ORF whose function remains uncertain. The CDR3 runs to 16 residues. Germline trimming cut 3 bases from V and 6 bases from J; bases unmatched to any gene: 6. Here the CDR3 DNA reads TGTGCCAGAAGCTGTACTAGCGGGAGGGCCATCAATGAGCAGTTCTTC. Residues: CARSCTSGRAINEQFF.

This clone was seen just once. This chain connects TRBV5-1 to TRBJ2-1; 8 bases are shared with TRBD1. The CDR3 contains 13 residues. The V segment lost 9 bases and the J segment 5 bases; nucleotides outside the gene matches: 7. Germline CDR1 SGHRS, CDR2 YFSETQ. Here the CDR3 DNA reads TGCGCCACCAAGACAGGGGCAGACAATGAGCAGTTCTTC. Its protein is CATKTGADNEQFF.

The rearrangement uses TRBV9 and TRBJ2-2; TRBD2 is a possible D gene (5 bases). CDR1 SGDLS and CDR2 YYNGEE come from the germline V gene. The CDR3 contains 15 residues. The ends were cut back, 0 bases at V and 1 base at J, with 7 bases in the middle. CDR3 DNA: TGTGCCAGCAGCGTAGGTCGGGAGAACACCGGGGAGCTGTTTTTT. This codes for CASSVGRENTGELFF.

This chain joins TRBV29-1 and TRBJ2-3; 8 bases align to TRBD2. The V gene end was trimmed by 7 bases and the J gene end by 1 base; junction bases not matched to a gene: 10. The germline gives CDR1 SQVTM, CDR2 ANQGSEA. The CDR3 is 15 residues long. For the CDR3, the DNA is TGCAGCGCCCCCGGACTAGCAGGTCGCACAGATACGCAGTATTTT. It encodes CSAPGLAGRTDTQYF.